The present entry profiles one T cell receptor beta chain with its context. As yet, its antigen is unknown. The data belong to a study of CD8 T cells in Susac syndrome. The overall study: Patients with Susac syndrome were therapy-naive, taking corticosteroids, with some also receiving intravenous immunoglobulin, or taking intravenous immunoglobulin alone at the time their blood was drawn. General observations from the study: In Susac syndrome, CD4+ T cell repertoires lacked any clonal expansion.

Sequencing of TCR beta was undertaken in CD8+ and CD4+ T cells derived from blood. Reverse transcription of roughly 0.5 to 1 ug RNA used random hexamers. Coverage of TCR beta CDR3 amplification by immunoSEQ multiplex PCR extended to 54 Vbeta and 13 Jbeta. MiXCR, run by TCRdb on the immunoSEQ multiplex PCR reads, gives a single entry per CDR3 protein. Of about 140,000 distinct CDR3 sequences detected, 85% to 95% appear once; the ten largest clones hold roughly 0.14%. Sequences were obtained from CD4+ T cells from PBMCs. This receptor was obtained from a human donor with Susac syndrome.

The CDR3 DNA reads as TGTGCCTGGAGCGAGGACAGGAACTATGGCTACACCTTC. This codes for CAWSEDRNYGYTF. The rearrangement links TRBV30 to TRBJ1-2; 7 nucleotides align to TRBD1. The J segment lost 2 bases and the V segment lost 3 bases, leaving 3 bases of the junction unmatched. The CDR3 is 13 residues long. Germline V gene lookup returns CDR1 GTSNPN and CDR2 SVGIG (reference sequence).